This T cell receptor beta chain was sequenced during a study of CD8+CD57+ T cells in acquired aplastic anemia. Study information: Sorting CD4+ and CD8+ cells gave DNA averaging about 3.1 ug.

There are 14 residues in the CDR3. The V gene's germline CDR1 is SGHNT and CDR2 YYREEE (reference sequence). V lost 5 bases, J lost 3 bases, and 13 bases lay in between. Study-level findings and limits: In common between the patients and the controls were more than 25 CD8+ CDR3 sequences.

Patients who underwent sequencing had shown CD8+CD57+ cell expansion by flow cytometry. With no exception, the patients had severe acquired aplastic anemia. TCR beta VDJ and CDR3 profiles were obtained from a genomic DNA template. TCRdb re-analysed the reads in MiXCR, keeping a single row per CDR3 protein. The sample carries a few hundred thousand distinct CDR3 sequences, about a third recorded once. This clonotype was observed a handful of times. Its antigen is currently unknown. The clonotype was recovered from a human donor with aplastic anemia. The chain combines TRBV5-4 with TRBJ2-3, with D possibly TRBD1 on 6 matching bases. The sequencing input was sorted CD4+, CD8+, or CD8+CD57+ T cells (not recorded which) from PBMCs. CDR3 coding DNA: TGTGCCAGCAGGGGGGACACCACTACAGATACGCAGTATTTT. As protein: CASRGDTTTDTQYF.